The T cell receptor beta chain described here comes from a study of cytomegalovirus exposure and HLA in healthy donors. Study conclusions and caveats: A later analysis showed HLA-associated TCR beta chains outstripping equally common others in clonal expansion. Most TCRs appeared rarely, but some public TCRs recurred in many donors.

Researchers ran the PCR with 60 Vbeta and 13 Jbeta primers. The assay was immunoSEQ multiplex PCR, and TCRdb's table has in-frame clones only and misses some. The sample records some 120,000 clones, about four fifths being singletons. For this clone: Its specificity is unknown.

From germline, CDR1 is MNHNY and CDR2 SVGAGI (reference sequence). Deletions cut 2 bases from V and 4 bases from J, with 4 bases between. The CDR3 is made up of 12 amino acids. This TCR was sampled from a man aged 30-40 years in good health and CMV-seropositive. Sequencing was carried out using PBMCs. The chain recombines TRBV6-6 with TRBJ2-3, with no clear D. The CDR3 loop reads CASSYAADTQYF. CDR3 in DNA: TGTGCCAGCAGTTACGCGGCAGATACGCAGTATTTT.